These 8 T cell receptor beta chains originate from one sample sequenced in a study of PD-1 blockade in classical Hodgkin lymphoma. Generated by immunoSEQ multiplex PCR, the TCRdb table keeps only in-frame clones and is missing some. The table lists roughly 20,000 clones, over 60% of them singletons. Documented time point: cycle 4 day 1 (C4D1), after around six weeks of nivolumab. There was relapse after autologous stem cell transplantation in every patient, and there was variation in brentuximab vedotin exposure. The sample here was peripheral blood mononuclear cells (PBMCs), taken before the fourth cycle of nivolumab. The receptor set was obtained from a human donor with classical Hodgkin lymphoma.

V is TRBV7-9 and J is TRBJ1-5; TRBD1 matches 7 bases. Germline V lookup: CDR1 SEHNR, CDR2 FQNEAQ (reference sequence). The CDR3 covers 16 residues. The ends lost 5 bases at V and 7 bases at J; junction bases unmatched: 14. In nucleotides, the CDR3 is TGTGCCAGCAGCCTCTACAGGGACCAGGGGGTGCAGCCCCAGCATTTT. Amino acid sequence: CASSLYRDQGVQPQHF.

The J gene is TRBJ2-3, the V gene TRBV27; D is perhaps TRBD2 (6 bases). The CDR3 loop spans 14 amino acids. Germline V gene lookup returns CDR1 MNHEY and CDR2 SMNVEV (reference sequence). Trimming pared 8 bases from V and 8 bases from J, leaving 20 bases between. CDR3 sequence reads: CASAPGGAGGTQYF. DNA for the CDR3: TGTGCCAGCGCCCCAGGAGGGGCCGGGGGTACGCAGTATTTT.

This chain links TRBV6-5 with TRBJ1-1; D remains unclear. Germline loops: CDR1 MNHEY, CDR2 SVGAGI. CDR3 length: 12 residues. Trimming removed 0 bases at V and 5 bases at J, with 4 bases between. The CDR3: CASSYSRTEAFF. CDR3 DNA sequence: TGTGCCAGCAGTTACTCGAGGACTGAAGCTTTCTTT.

The DNA of the CDR3 is TGTGCCATCAGTGAGTCGGACTCCACAGATACGCAGTATTTT. Translated: CAISESDSTDTQYF. V gene TRBV10-3 combines with J gene TRBJ2-3, with D possibly TRBD2 on 5 matching bases. The CDR3 is 14 residues long. Trimming took off 0 bases at V and 2 bases at J, with 6 bases between the two ends. Per germline, CDR1 ENHRY and CDR2 SYGVKD.

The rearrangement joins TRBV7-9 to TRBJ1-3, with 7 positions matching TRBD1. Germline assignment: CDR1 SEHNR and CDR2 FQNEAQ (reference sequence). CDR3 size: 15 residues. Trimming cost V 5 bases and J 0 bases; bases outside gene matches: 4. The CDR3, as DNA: TGTGCCAGCAGCCGGGACAGACTCTCTGGAAACACCATATATTTT. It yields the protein CASSRDRLSGNTIYF.

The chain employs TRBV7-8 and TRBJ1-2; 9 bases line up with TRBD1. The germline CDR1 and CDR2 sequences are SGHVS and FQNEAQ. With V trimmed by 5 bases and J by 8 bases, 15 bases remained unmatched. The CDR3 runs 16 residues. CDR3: CASSPLYPGQGIGYTF. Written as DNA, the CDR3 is TGTGCCAGCAGCCCTCTATATCCGGGACAGGGAATCGGCTACACCTTC.

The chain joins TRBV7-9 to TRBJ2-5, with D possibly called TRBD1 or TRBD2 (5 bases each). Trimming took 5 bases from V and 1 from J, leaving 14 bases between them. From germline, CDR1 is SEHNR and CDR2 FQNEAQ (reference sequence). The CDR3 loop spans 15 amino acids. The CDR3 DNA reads TGTGCCAGCAGCCCGTGGGACGGTCCCCAAGAGACCCAGTACTTC. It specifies CASSPWDGPQETQYF.

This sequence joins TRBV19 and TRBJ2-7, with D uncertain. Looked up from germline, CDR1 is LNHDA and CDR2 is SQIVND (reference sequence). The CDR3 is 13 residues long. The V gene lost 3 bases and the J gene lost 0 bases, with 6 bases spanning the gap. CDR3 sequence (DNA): TGTGCCAGTAGTATGCAGATCTCCTACGAGCAGTACTTC. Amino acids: CASSMQISYEQYF.